The present T cell receptor beta chain was sequenced within a study of blood T cell repertoires in COVID-19. About the research overall: The samples span acute and convalescent COVID-19 from the United States, Italy and Spain. From T cells, B-cell-depleted T cells, or PBMCs came the material, which was cDNA or gDNA.

Original data processing: Amplifying reference gene primers gave estimates of nucleated cell counts. Data came from immunoSEQ multiplex PCR; TCRdb stores just in-frame clones and leaves some out. D and trimming come from the DNA, and the V and J calls and clone size come from that table. The sample comprises approximately 13,000 clones, 60% to 75% of which are singletons, and over 9.5% rests with the top ten. This clone turned up a few times. CDR1 and CDR2 from the germline V gene are SEHNR and FQNEAQ (reference sequence). The CDR3 contains 11 residues. Between the trimmed V and J ends, which lost 3 bases and 5 bases, there was a span of 4 bases.

This clonotype was sampled from a man in his 70s with acute or convalescent COVID-19. The chain has TRBV7-9 and TRBJ1-1, with D hard to call. The sequenced material came from peripheral blood. The CDR3 loop is CASSFQTEAFF. In DNA form, the CDR3 reads TGTGCCAGCAGCTTTCAGACTGAAGCTTTCTTT.